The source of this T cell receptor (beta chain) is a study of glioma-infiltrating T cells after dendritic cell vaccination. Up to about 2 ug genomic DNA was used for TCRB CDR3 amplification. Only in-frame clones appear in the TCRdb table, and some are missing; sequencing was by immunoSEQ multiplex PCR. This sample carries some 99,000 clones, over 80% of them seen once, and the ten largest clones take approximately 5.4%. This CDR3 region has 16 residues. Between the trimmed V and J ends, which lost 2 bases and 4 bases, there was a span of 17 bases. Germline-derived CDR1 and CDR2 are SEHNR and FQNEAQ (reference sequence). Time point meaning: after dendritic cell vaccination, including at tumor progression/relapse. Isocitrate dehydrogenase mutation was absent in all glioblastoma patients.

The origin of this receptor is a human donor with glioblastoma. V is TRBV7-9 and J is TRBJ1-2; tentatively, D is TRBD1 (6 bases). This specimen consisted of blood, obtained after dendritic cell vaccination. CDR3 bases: TGTGCCAGCAGCTTAAGCTCTGGTCCCAGGGGCTATGGCTACACCTTC. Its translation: CASSLSSGPRGYGYTF.